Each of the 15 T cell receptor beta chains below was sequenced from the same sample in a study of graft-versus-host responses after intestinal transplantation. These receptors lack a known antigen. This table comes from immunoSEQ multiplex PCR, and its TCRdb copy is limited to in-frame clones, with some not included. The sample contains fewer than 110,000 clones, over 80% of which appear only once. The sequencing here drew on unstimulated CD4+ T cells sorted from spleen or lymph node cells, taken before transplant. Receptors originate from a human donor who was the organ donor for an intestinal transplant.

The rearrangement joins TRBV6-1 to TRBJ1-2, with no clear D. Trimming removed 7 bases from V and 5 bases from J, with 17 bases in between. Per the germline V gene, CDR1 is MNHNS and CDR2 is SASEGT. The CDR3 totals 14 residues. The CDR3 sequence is CASTRSTSGYGYTF. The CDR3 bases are TGTGCCAGCACTCGGTCTACATCTGGATATGGCTACACCTTC.

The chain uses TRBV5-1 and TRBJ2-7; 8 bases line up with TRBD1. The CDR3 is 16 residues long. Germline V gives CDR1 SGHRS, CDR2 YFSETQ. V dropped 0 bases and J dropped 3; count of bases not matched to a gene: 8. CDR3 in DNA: TGCGCCAGCAGCTTGGCCCCAGGGGGCTTCTTCTACGAGCAGTACTTC. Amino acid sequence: CASSLAPGGFFYEQYF.

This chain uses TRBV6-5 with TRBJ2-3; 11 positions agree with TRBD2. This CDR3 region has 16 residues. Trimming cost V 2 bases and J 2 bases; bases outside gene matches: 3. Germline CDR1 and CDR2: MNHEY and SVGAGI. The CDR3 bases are TGTGCCAGCAGTTACGGGACTAGCGGAAACACAGATACGCAGTATTTT. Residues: CASSYGTSGNTDTQYF.

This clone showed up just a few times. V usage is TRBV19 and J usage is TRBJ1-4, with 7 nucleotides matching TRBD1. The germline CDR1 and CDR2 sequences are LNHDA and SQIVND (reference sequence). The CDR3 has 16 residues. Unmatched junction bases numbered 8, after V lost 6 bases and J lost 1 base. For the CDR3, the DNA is TGTGCCAGTAGCCCGACAGGGATAGGAACTAATGAAAAACTGTTTTTT. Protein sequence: CASSPTGIGTNEKLFF. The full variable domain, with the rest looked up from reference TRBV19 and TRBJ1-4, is DGGITQSPKYLFRKEGQNVTLSCEQNLNHDAMYWYRQDPGQGLRLIYYSQIVNDFQKGDIAEGYSVSREKKESFPLTVTSAQKNPTAFYLCASSPTGIGTNEKLFFGSGTQLSVL.

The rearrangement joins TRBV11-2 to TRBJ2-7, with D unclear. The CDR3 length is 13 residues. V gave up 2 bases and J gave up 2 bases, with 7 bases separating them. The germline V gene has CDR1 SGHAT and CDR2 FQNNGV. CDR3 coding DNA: TGTGCCAGCAGCTTAACTGACCCCTACGAGCAGTACTTC. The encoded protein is CASSLTDPYEQYF. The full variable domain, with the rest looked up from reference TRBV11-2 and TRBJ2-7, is EAGVAQSPRYKIIEKRQSVAFWCNPISGHATLYWYQQILGQGPKLLIQFQNNGVVDDSQLPKDRFSAERLKGVDSTLKIQPAKLEDSAVYLCASSLTDPYEQYFGPGTRLTVT.

CDR3 residues: CASSLGQGPNQPQHF. The CDR3 nucleotides read TGCGCCAGCAGCTTGGGACAGGGGCCAAATCAGCCCCAGCATTTT. The rearrangement links TRBV5-1 to TRBJ1-5; 8 positions agree with TRBD1. This CDR3 comprises 15 residues. J was trimmed by 4 bases and V by 0 bases; bases with no gene match: 3. Germline V gene sequence: CDR1 SGHRS, CDR2 YFSETQ.

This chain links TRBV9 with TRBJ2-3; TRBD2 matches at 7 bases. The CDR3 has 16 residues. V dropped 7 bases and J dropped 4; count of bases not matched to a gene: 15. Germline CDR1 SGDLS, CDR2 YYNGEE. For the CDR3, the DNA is TGTGCCAGCGCCGCTTTCGGGGGGATCAATGCAGATACGCAGTATTTT. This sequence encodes CASAAFGGINADTQYF. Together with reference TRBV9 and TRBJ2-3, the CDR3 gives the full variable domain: DSGVTQTPKHLITATGQRVTLRCSPRSGDLSVYWYQQSLDQGLQFLIQYYNGEERAKGNILERFSAQQFPDLHSELNLSSLELGDSALYFCASAAFGGINADTQYFGPGTRLTVL.

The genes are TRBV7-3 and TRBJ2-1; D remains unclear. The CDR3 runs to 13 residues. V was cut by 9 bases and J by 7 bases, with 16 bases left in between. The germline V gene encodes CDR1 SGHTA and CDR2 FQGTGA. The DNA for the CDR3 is TGTGCCAGGAAGCGAGACGACATGAATGAGCAGTTCTTC. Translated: CARKRDDMNEQFF.

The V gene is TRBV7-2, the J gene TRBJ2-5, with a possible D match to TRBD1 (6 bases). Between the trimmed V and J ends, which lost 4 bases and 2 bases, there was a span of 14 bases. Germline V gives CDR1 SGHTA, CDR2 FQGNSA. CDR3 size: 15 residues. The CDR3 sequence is CASSYQWGPQETQYF. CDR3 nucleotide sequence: TGTGCCAGCAGCTATCAGTGGGGGCCTCAAGAGACCCAGTACTTC. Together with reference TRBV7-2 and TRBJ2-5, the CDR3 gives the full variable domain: GAGVSQSPSNKVTEKGKDVELRCDPISGHTALYWYRQSLGQGLEFLIYFQGNSAPDKSGLPSDRFSAERTGGSVSTLTIQRTQQEDSAVYLCASSYQWGPQETQYFGPGTRLLVL.

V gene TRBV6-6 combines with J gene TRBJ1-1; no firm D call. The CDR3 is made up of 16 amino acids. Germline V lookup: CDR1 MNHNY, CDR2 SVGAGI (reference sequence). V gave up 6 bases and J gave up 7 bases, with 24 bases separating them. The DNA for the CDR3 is TGTGCCAGCAGCTTGGGTTTAAAGGTACCAGGAATTGAAGCTTTCTTT. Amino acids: CASSLGLKVPGIEAFF.

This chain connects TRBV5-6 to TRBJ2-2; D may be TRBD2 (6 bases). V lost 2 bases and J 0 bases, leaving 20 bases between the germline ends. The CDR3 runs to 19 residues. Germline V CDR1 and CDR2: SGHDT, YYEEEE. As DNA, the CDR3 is TGTGCCAGCAGCTTTCGGACCCTCCCGCGGGATACGAACACCGGGGAGCTGTTTTTT. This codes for CASSFRTLPRDTNTGELFF.

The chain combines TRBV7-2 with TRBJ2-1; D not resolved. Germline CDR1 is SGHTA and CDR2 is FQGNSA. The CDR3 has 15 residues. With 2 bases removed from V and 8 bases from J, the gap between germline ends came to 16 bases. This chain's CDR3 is CASSLRPGSTYEQFF. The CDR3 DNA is TGTGCCAGCAGCTTACGACCTGGTAGTACCTATGAGCAGTTCTTC.

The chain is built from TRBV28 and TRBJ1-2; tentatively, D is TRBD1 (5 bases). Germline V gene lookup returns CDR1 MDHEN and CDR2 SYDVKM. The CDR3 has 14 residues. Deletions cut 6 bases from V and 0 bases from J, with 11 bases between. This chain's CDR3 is CASRGRLANYGYTF. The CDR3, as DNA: TGTGCCAGCAGGGGACGTTTAGCTAACTATGGCTACACCTTC.

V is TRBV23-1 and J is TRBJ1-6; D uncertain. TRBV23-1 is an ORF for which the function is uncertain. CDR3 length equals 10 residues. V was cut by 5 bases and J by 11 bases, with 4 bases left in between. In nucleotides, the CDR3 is TGCGCCAGCAGTAGGGCACCCCTCCACTTT. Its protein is CASSRAPLHF.

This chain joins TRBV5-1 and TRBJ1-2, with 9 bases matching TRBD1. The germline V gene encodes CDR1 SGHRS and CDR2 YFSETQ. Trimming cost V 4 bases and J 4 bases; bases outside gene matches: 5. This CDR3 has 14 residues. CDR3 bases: TGCGCCAGCAGCGCGACAGGGGGAAGCTATGGCTACACCTTC. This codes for CASSATGGSYGYTF.